Below are 8 T cell receptor beta chains sequenced from a single sample in a study of blood T cell repertoires in COVID-19. Sequencing used immunoSEQ multiplex PCR; TCRdb keeps in-frame clones, though not all of them. The sample contains roughly 220,000 clones, approximately 82% of which appear only once. What was sequenced was PBMCs or T cells enriched from blood (not recorded which). The source of these receptors is a man in his forties who had recovered from COVID-19.

The chain links TRBV11-2 to TRBJ2-5; D gene uncertain. Germline CDR1 and CDR2: SGHAT and FQNNGV. V was shortened by 4 bases and J by 2 bases, with 20 bases between the two germline ends. The CDR3 consists of 17 residues. The CDR3 loop reads CASSWVRQPTLQETQYF. CDR3 nucleotide sequence: TGTGCCAGCAGCTGGGTACGACAACCGACACTTCAAGAGACCCAGTACTTC.

The V and J genes are TRBV2 and TRBJ2-2, with 9 bases identical to TRBD1. This CDR3 has 16 residues. CDR1 and CDR2 (germline): SNHLY, FYNNEI. Germline trimming cut 6 bases from V and 8 bases from J; bases unmatched to any gene: 13. CDR3 DNA sequence: TGTGCCAGCAGGAAAGGGGGGGACAGGGTATCAGGGGAGCTGTTTTTT. Its protein is CASRKGGDRVSGELFF.

This clone showed up just a few times. This rearrangement joins TRBV7-8 to TRBJ2-2, with D perhaps matching TRBD2 (5 bases). CDR1 and CDR2 (germline): SGHVS, FQNEAQ. V was trimmed by 2 bases and J by 9 bases, leaving 19 bases between them. CDR3 length: 16 residues. The CDR3 region is CASSLRASGADRELFF. DNA of the CDR3: TGTGCCAGCAGCTTAAGGGCCAGCGGAGCGGACCGGGAGCTGTTTTTT. Filled out from reference TRBV7-8 and TRBJ2-2, the complete variable domain reads GAGVSQSPRYKVAKRGQDVALRCDPISGHVSLFWYQQALGQGPEFLTYFQNEAQLDKSGLPSDRFFAERPEGSVSTLKIQRTQQEDSAVYLCASSLRASGADRELFFGEGSRLTVL.

The chain recombines TRBV24-1 with TRBJ1-5, with 7 nucleotides matching TRBD1. CDR3 size: 14 residues. J lost 5 bases, V lost 0 bases, and 0 bases had no gene match. Germline V lookup: CDR1 KGHDR, CDR2 SFDVKD. The CDR3 sequence is CATSDLTGDQPQHF. The CDR3 nucleotides read TGTGCCACCAGTGATTTGACAGGGGATCAGCCCCAGCATTTT.

The chain employs TRBV19 and TRBJ2-5; D possibly corresponds to TRBD2 (5 bases). The CDR3 has 15 residues. Germline loops: CDR1 LNHDA, CDR2 SQIVND (reference sequence). The germline V and J ends were trimmed by 5 bases and 3 bases, with 16 bases remaining between them. CDR3 DNA: TGTGCCAGTAGTGCTCGGAGGAGCCCCGAAGAGACCCAGTACTTC. Protein sequence: CASSARRSPEETQYF.

The CDR3 nucleotides are TGCGCCAGCAGCTTGGATGGCAGGCCCAATCAGCCCCAGCATTTT. Protein product: CASSLDGRPNQPQHF. The rearrangement uses TRBV5-1 and TRBJ1-5; D is uncertain. The germline gives CDR1 SGHRS, CDR2 YFSETQ. V lost 0 bases to trimming and J lost 3 bases, with 10 bases between them. This CDR3 region has 15 residues.

The chain has TRBV28 and TRBJ1-4, with D possibly matching TRBD1 (5 bases). Germline CDR1 is MDHEN and CDR2 is SYDVKM. CDR3 length: 14 residues. V was shortened by 3 bases and J by 6 bases, with 11 bases between the two germline ends. Here the CDR3 reads CASSFKGQDEKLFF. CDR3 DNA: TGTGCCAGCAGTTTTAAGGGGCAGGATGAAAAACTGTTTTTT. The whole variable domain, filled in from reference TRBV28 and TRBJ1-4, reads DVKVTQSSRYLVKRTGEKVFLECVQDMDHENMFWYRQDPGLGLRLIYFSYDVKMKEKGDIPEGYSVSREKKERFSLILESASTNQTSMYLCASSFKGQDEKLFFGSGTQLSVL.

The CDR3 sequence is CASSLTSGGERGQYF. CDR3 sequence (DNA): TGTGCCAGCAGCCTGACTAGCGGGGGGGAGAGAGGCCAGTACTTC. The V call is TRBV13, the J call TRBJ2-5; TRBD2 agrees at 14 bases. With V trimmed by 5 bases and J by 10 bases, 9 bases remained unmatched. This CDR3 region has 15 residues. Germline CDR1 and CDR2: PRHDT and FYEKMQ (reference sequence).